These 9 T cell receptor beta chains were sequenced from one sample in a study of shared T cell receptors in the human thymus. Here immunoSEQ multiplex PCR was the method, and the copy in TCRdb shows in-frame clones only, minus some. The sample lists hundreds of thousands of clones; 85% to 90% were seen once. The same data also went into a second study, on human thymus T cells.

Sequencing input: thymocytes. These receptors were collected from a boy in the first two years of life with a congenital heart defect.

The chain is built from TRBV2 and TRBJ2-5; 7 nucleotides agree with TRBD1. CDR3 size: 13 residues. The V gene end was trimmed by 6 bases and the J gene end by 14 bases; junction bases not matched to a gene: 15. CDR1 is SNHLY and CDR2 is FYNNEI in the germline V gene. The CDR3 DNA reads TGTGCCAGCAGGACAGGGTTCCAAACCCCCACATACTTC. As protein: CASRTGFQTPTYF.

This clone was seen a few times. The chain uses TRBV19 and TRBJ1-1; D is uncertain. From germline, CDR1 is LNHDA and CDR2 SQIVND (reference sequence). This CDR3 region has 17 residues. V lost 6 bases and J 2 bases, leaving 22 bases between the germline ends. The CDR3 sequence: CASSNNPRARTNTEAFF. CDR3 nucleotides: TGTGCCAGTAGCAATAATCCGCGGGCACGTACCAACACTGAAGCTTTCTTT.

The chain uses TRBV10-3 and TRBJ1-4; no clear D gene. CDR1 and CDR2 from the germline V gene are ENHRY and SYGVKD. V lost 1 base, J lost 7 bases, and 19 bases lay in between. The CDR3 is 17 residues long. CDR3 amino acids: CAISELDWSHHSEKLFF. CDR3 coding DNA: TGTGCCATCAGTGAGTTGGACTGGTCCCATCATAGTGAAAAACTGTTTTTT.

The V gene is TRBV10-3, the J gene TRBJ1-4; D uncertain. This CDR3 comprises 18 residues. The germline gives CDR1 ENHRY, CDR2 SYGVKD. Trimming took off 0 bases at V and 3 bases at J, with 17 bases between the two ends. The CDR3: CAISESTSGKGSNEKLFF. The CDR3 region has the DNA TGTGCCATCAGTGAGTCAACCTCGGGGAAGGGATCTAATGAAAAACTGTTTTTT.

The chain couples TRBV7-2 to TRBJ2-7; 10 bases line up with TRBD1. The CDR3 runs 17 residues. Germline V gene sequence: CDR1 SGHTA, CDR2 FQGNSA. With V trimmed by 2 bases and J by 4 bases, 11 bases remained unmatched. The CDR3 loop reads CASSLFGTGDPPYEQYF. The CDR3, as DNA: TGTGCCAGCAGCTTATTCGGGACAGGGGATCCCCCGTACGAGCAGTACTTC.

V and J are TRBV5-8 and TRBJ2-4; D ambiguous. The CDR3 is 10 amino acids. From germline, CDR1 is SGHTS and CDR2 YDEGEE. Between the trimmed V and J ends, which lost 6 bases and 9 bases, there was a span of 7 bases. The CDR3 DNA reads as TGTGCCAGCAATTCGAGCATTCAGTACTTC. Translated: CASNSSIQYF.

V gene TRBV11-3 combines with J gene TRBJ2-3; TRBD1 is a possible D gene (6 bases). The V end lost 5 bases, the J end lost 4 bases, and 13 bases lay between the germline ends. This CDR3 comprises 14 residues. Germline CDR1 SGHNT, CDR2 YENEEA. The DNA of the CDR3 is TGTGCCAGCAGCCCTAAACAGGGCCCAGATACGCAGTATTTT. The encoded protein is CASSPKQGPDTQYF.

This clone has only a few counts. V usage is TRBV19 and J usage is TRBJ2-1, with TRBD1 identical over 8 bases. V dropped 4 bases and J dropped 7; count of bases not matched to a gene: 6. The CDR3 runs to 14 residues. From germline, CDR1 is LNHDA and CDR2 SQIVND (reference sequence). The CDR3: CASSTPRQGNEQFF. The CDR3 DNA reads TGTGCCAGTAGTACTCCGAGACAGGGGAATGAGCAGTTCTTC.

The V gene is TRBV7-3, the J gene TRBJ2-1; D perhaps matches TRBD2 (7 bases). Germline V gene lookup returns CDR1 SGHTA and CDR2 FQGTGA. The CDR3 runs 15 residues. The germline V and J ends were trimmed by 5 bases and 2 bases, with 13 bases remaining between them. The CDR3 reads CASSLGGGTYNEQFF. The CDR3 region has the DNA TGTGCCAGCAGCCTAGGGGGGGGAACCTACAATGAGCAGTTCTTC.